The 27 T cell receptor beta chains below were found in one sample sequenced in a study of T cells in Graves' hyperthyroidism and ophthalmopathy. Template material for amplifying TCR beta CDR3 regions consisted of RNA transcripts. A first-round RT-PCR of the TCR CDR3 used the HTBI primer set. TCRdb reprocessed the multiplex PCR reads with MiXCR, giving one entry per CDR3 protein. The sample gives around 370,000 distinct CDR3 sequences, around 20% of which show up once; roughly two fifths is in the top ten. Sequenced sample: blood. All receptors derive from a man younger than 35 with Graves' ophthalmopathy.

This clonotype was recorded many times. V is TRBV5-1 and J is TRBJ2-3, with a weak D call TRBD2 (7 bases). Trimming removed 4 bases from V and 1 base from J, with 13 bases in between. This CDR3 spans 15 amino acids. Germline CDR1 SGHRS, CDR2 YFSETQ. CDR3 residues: CASSRGGGRTDTQYF. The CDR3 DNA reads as TGCGCCAGCAGCAGAGGGGGGGGACGCACAGATACGCAGTATTTT. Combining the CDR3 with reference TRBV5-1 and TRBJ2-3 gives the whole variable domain KAGVTQTPRYLIKTRGQQVTLSCSPISGHRSVSWYQQTPGQGLQFLFEYFSETQRNKGNFPGRFSGRQFSNSRSEMNVSTLELGDSALYLCASSRGGGRTDTQYFGPGTRLTVL.

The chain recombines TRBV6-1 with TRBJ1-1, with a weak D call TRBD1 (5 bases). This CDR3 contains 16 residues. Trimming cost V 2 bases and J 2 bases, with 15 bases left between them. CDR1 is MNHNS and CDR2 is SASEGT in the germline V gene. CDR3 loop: CASSEYSSGGNTEAFF. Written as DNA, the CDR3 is TGTGCCAGCAGTGAATATTCTTCTGGGGGTAACACTGAAGCTTTCTTT.

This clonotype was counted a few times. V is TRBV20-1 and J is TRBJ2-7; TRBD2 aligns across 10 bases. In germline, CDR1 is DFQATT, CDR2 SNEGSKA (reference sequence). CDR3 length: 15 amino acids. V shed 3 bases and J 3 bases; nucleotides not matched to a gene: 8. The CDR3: CSASRLAGASYEQYF. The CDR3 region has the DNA TGCAGTGCTAGTAGGCTAGCGGGGGCCAGCTACGAGCAGTACTTC.

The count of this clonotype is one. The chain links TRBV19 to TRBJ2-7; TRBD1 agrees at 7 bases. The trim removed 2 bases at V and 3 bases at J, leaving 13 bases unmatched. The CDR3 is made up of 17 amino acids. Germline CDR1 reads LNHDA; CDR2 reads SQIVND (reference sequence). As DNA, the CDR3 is TGTGCCAGTAGTATAACAGGGGACCTTCAAACTAGCTACGAGCAGTACTTC. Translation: CASSITGDLQTSYEQYF.

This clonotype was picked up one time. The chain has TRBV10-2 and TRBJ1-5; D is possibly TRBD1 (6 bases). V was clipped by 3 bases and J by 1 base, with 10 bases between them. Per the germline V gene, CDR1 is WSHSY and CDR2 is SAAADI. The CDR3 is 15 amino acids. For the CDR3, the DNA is TGCGCCAGCAGTGACGGTCAGGGGAGCAATCAGCCCCAGCATTTT. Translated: CASSDGQGSNQPQHF.

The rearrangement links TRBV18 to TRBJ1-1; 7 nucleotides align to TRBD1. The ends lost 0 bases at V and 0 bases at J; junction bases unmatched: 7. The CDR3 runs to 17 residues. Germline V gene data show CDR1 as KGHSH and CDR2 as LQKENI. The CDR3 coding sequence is TGTGCCAGCTCACCACCCCTGACAGGGAGCTTGAACACTGAAGCTTTCTTT. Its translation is CASSPPLTGSLNTEAFF. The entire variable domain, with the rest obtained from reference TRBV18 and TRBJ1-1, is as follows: NAGVMQNPRHLVRRRGQEARLRCSPMKGHSHVYWYRQLPEEGLKFMVYLQKENIIDESGMPKERFSAEFPKEGPSILRIQQVVRGDSAAYFCASSPPLTGSLNTEAFFGQGTRLTVV.

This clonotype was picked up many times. CDR3 sequence: CASSPPDIYEQYF. CDR3 DNA: TGTGCCAGCTCACCACCCGACATTTACGAGCAGTACTTC. The rearrangement links TRBV18 to TRBJ2-7; D uncertain. Trimming left V 0 bases short and J 4 bases short, with 7 bases between. The CDR3 spans 13 residues. Germline V gene sequence: CDR1 KGHSH, CDR2 LQKENI. The full variable domain, in which reference TRBV18 and TRBJ2-7 provide the parts outside the CDR3, is NAGVMQNPRHLVRRRGQEARLRCSPMKGHSHVYWYRQLPEEGLKFMVYLQKENIIDESGMPKERFSAEFPKEGPSILRIQQVVRGDSAAYFCASSPPDIYEQYFGPGTRLTVT.

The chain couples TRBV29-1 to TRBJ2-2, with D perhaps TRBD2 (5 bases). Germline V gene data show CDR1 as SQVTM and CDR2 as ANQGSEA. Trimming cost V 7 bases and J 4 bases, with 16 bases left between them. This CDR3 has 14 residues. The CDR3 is CSALAGLRTGELFF. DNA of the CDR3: TGCAGCGCCTTAGCAGGACTCCGCACCGGGGAGCTGTTTTTT.

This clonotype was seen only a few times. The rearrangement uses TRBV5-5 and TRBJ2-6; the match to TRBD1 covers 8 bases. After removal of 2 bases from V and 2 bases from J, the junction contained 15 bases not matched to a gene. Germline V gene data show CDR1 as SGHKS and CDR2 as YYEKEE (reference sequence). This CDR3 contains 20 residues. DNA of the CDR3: TGTGCCAGCAGCTTAGACTACTTAGGCAGGGGGCCCACTGGGGCCAACGTCCTGACTTTC. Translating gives CASSLDYLGRGPTGANVLTF.

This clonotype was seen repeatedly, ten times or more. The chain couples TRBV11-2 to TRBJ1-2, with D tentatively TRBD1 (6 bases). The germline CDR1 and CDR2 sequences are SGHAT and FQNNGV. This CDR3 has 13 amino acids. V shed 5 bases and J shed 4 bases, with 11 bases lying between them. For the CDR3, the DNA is TGTGCCAGCAGCGCGGACAGTCTCTATGGCTACACCTTC. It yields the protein CASSADSLYGYTF.

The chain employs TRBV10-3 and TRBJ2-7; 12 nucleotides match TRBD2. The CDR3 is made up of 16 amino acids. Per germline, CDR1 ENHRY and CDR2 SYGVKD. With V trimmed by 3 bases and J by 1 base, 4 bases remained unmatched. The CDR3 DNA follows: TGTGCCATCAGTGACCTAGCGGGGGGGAAGTCCTACGAGCAGTACTTC. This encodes CAISDLAGGKSYEQYF.

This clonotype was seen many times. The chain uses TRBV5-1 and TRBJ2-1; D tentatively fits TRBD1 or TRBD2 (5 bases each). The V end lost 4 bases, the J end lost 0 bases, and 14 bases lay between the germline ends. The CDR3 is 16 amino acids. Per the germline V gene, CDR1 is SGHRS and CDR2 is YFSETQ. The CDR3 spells CASSPGPPSSYNEQFF. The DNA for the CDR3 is TGCGCCAGCAGCCCGGGACCTCCTAGCTCCTACAATGAGCAGTTCTTC.

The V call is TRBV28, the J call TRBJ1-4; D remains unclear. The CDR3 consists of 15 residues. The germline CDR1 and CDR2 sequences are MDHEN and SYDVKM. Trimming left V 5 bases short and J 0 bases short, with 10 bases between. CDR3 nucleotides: TGTGCCAGCAGTCCCGAAGATACAACTAATGAAAAACTGTTTTTT. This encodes CASSPEDTTNEKLFF. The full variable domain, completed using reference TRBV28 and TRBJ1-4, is DVKVTQSSRYLVKRTGEKVFLECVQDMDHENMFWYRQDPGLGLRLIYFSYDVKMKEKGDIPEGYSVSREKKERFSLILESASTNQTSMYLCASSPEDTTNEKLFFGSGTQLSVL.

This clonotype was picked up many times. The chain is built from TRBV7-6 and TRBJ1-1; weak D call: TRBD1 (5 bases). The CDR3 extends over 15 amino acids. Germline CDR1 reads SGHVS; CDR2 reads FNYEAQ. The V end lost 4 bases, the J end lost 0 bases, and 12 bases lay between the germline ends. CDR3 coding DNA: TGTGCCAGCAGCTCGGGCAGGGCCATGAACACTGAAGCTTTCTTT. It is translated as CASSSGRAMNTEAFF.

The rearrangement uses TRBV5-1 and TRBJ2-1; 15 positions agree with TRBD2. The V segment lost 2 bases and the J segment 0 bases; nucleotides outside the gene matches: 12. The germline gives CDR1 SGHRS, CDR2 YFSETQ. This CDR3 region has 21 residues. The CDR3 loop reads CASSLRTSGGALFSSYNEQFF. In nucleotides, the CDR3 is TGCGCCAGCAGCTTAAGGACTAGCGGGGGGGCCCTTTTTAGCTCCTACAATGAGCAGTTCTTC.

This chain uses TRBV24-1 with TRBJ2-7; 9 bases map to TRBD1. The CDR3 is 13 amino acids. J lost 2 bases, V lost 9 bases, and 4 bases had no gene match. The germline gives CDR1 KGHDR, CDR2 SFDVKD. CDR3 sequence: CATGDRATYEQYF. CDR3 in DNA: TGTGCCACCGGGGACAGGGCAACCTACGAGCAGTACTTC.

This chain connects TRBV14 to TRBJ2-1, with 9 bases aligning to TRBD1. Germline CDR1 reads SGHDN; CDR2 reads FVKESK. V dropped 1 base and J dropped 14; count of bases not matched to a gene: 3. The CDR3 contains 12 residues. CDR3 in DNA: TGTGCCAGCAGCCAAGGACAGGGGGTTGAGTTCTTC. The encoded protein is CASSQGQGVEFF.

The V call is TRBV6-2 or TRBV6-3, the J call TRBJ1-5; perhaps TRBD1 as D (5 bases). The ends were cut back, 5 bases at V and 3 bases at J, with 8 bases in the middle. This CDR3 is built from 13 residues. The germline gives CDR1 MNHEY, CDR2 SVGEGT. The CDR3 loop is CASSGDANQPQHF. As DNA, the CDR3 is TGTGCCAGCAGTGGGGACGCCAATCAGCCCCAGCATTTT.

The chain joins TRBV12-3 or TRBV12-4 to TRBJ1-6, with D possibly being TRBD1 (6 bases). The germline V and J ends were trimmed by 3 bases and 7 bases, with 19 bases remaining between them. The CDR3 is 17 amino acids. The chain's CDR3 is CASSFSRPGADNSPLHF. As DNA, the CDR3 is TGTGCCAGCAGTTTCTCCCGTCCAGGGGCCGACAATTCACCCCTCCACTTT.

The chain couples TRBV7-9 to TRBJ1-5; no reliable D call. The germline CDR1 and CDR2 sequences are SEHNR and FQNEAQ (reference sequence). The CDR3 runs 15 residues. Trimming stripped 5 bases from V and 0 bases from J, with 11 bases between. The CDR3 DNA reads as TGTGCCAGCAGCCCGTCGGACGTTAGCAATCAGCCCCAGCATTTT. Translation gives CASSPSDVSNQPQHF.

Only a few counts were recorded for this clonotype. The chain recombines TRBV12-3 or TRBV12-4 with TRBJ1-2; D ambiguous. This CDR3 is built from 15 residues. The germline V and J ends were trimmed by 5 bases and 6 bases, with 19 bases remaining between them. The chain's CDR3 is CASSPQRGKINGYTF. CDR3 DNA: TGTGCCAGCAGTCCCCAGCGGGGAAAGATAAATGGCTACACCTTC.

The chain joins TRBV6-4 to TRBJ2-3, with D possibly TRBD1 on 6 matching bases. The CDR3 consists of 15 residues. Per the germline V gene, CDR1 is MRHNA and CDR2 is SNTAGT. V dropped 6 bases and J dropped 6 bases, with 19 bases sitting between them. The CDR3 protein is CASSRRTVYGDTQYF. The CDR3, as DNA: TGTGCCAGCAGCCGCCGGACAGTTTACGGTGATACGCAGTATTTT.

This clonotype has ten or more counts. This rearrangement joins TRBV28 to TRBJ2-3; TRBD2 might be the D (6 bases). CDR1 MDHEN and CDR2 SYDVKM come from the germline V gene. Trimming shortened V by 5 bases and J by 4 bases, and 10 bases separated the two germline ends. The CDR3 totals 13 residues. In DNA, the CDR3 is TGTGCCAGCAGTGGGGGGTTGGCAGATACGCAGTATTTT. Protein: CASSGGLADTQYF.

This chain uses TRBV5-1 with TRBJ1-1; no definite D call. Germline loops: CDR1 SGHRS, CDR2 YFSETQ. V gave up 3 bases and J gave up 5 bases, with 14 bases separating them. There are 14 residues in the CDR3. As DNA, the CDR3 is TGCGCCAGCAGCTGGAGCAGGACGGGAACTGAAGCTTTCTTT. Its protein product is CASSWSRTGTEAFF.

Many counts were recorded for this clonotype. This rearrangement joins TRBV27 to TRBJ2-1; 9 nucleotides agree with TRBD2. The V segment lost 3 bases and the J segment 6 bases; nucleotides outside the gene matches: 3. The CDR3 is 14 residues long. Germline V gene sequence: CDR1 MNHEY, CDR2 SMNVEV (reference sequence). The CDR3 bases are TGTGCCAGCAGTTTGGGGACTAGCATCAATGAGCAGTTCTTC. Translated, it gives CASSLGTSINEQFF.

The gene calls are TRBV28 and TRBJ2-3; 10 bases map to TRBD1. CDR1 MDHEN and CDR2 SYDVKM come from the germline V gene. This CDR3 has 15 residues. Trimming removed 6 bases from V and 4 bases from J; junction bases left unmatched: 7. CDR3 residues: CASSQDRGPADTQYF. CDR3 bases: TGTGCCAGCAGCCAAGACAGGGGGCCAGCAGATACGCAGTATTTT.

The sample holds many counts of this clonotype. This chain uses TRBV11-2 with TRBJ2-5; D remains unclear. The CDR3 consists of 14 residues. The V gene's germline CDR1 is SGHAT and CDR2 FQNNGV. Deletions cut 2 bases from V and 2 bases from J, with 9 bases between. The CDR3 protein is CASSLTRQQETQYF. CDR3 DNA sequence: TGTGCCAGCAGCTTAACGCGTCAACAAGAGACCCAGTACTTC.